Shown below are 32 T cell receptor beta chains from a single sample sequenced in a study of cytomegalovirus exposure and HLA in healthy donors. The PCR made use of 60 Vbeta and 13 Jbeta primers. Assay: immunoSEQ multiplex PCR; the TCRdb copy retains only in-frame clones and omits some. The sample contains around 160,000 clones, roughly 80% of which appear only once. Sequencing used PBMCs. These receptors originate from a man aged 18 to 35 in good health and CMV-seropositive.

Comment on this clone: Mismatch with germline at one junction end may stem from a read error. Additional DNA sequences in this sample encode the identical CDR3. The chain carries TRBV18 and TRBJ2-3; TRBD1 matches at 9 bases. Germline-derived CDR1 and CDR2 are KGHSH and LQKENI. The CDR3 has 15 residues. CDR3 protein: CASSRTGTGTDTQYF. DNA of the CDR3: TGTGCCAGTTCACGGACCGGGACAGGGACAGATACGCAGTATTTT.

The chain is built from TRBV16 and TRBJ1-1; 8 bases map to TRBD1. Germline V gene data show CDR1 as KGHSY and CDR2 as FQNENV. V lost 7 bases and J lost 5; bases outside the gene matches: 9. The CDR3 is made up of 14 amino acids. CDR3 DNA: TGTGCCAGCACCGCACAGGGGGGCCGAACTGAAGCTTTCTTT. Translated, it gives CASTAQGGRTEAFF.

The CDR3 loop is CASSIRTDQETQYF. DNA for the CDR3: TGTGCCAGCAGTATCCGGACAGACCAAGAGACCCAGTACTTC. V usage is TRBV27 and J usage is TRBJ2-5; weak D call: TRBD1 (6 bases). There are 14 residues in the CDR3. Germline values: CDR1 MNHEY, CDR2 SMNVEV (reference sequence). Deletions cut 5 bases from V and 0 bases from J, with 10 bases between.

In this sample, this clone turned up once. The rearrangement joins TRBV28 to TRBJ2-1; no firm D call. CDR1 is MDHEN and CDR2 is SYDVKM in the germline V gene. The CDR3 loop spans 12 amino acids. The V and J ends lost 2 bases and 10 bases respectively, with 9 bases between them. The chain's CDR3 is CASSLDSNEQFF. The CDR3 region has the DNA TGTGCCAGCAGTTTAGATAGTAACGAGCAGTTCTTC.

This clone was seen a few times. The chain links TRBV9 to TRBJ2-7; possible D gene TRBD2, 7 bases. The CDR3 loop spans 15 amino acids. V was pared by 0 bases and J by 2 bases, with 12 bases between. Looked up from germline, CDR1 is SGDLS and CDR2 is YYNGEE. As DNA, the CDR3 is TGTGCCAGCAGCGTAGAGGGAGGGGGACCCTACGAGCAGTACTTC. Its protein is CASSVEGGGPYEQYF.

The V gene is TRBV5-5, the J gene TRBJ1-2; possibly TRBD1 for D (6 bases). CDR3 size: 15 residues. The V gene lost 4 bases and the J gene lost 5 bases, with 18 bases spanning the gap. Germline V gene lookup returns CDR1 SGHKS and CDR2 YYEKEE (reference sequence). The CDR3 coding sequence is TGTGCCAGCAGCCAGACCCCCCGGACAGATTATGGCTACACCTTC. Protein sequence: CASSQTPRTDYGYTF.

V and J are TRBV5-5 and TRBJ1-1; D is ambiguous. Germline assignment: CDR1 SGHKS and CDR2 YYEKEE (reference sequence). V was clipped by 3 bases and J by 1 base, with 7 bases between them. The CDR3 loop spans 13 amino acids. The CDR3 loop reads CASSWSGNTEAFF. The CDR3 DNA is TGTGCCAGCAGCTGGTCCGGGAACACTGAAGCTTTCTTT.

The rearrangement joins TRBV5-6 to TRBJ1-3; D remains ambiguous. This CDR3 is built from 14 residues. V lost 1 base to trimming and J lost 8 bases, with 13 bases between them. Germline CDR1 and CDR2: SGHDT and YYEEEE. The DNA of the CDR3 is TGTGCCAGCAGCTTGCTGGGCTTCGGGGACACCATATATTTT. Translated: CASSLLGFGDTIYF.

The gene calls are TRBV12-5 and TRBJ1-2, with TRBD1 matching over 7 bases. Germline CDR1 is LGHNT and CDR2 is FRNRAP. The CDR3 sequence is 15 residues long. Germline trimming cut 6 bases from V and 4 bases from J; bases unmatched to any gene: 11. This CDR3 reads CASGLATGTLYGYTF. The CDR3 DNA sequence: TGTGCTAGTGGGTTAGCGACAGGGACGCTCTATGGCTACACCTTC.

The chain employs TRBV29-1 and TRBJ2-7; 8 positions match TRBD1. Germline V gives CDR1 SQVTM, CDR2 ANQGSEA. The V segment lost 3 bases and the J segment 3 bases; nucleotides outside the gene matches: 4. The CDR3 covers 13 residues. In DNA, the CDR3 is TGCAGCGTTGAGACGGACAGGGACTACGAGCAGTACTTC. Amino acids: CSVETDRDYEQYF.

V and J are TRBV5-1 and TRBJ2-2; 12 nucleotides line up with TRBD2. Germline-derived CDR1 and CDR2 are SGHRS and YFSETQ. The CDR3 has 17 amino acids. Unmatched junction bases numbered 3, after V lost 0 bases and J lost 3 bases. CDR3 amino acids: CASSLDASGRDTGELFF. In DNA, the CDR3 is TGCGCCAGCAGCTTGGATGCTAGCGGGAGGGACACCGGGGAGCTGTTTTTT.

Only one count was recorded for this clone. J is TRBJ2-3 and V is TRBV5-1; 11 bases align to TRBD2. Germline CDR1 SGHRS, CDR2 YFSETQ. This CDR3 has 14 residues. The ends lost 3 bases at V and 5 bases at J; junction bases unmatched: 2. Here the CDR3 DNA reads TGCGCCAGCAGCTGGGGGACTAGCGGAGATACGCAGTATTTT. Residues: CASSWGTSGDTQYF.

The CDR3 reads CASSARRGRVTNEKLFF. CDR3 in DNA: TGTGCCAGCAGTGCCCGCAGGGGGCGGGTAACTAATGAAAAACTGTTTTTT. The chain is built from TRBV6-4 and TRBJ1-4; 8 nucleotides agree with TRBD1. There are 17 residues in the CDR3. V shed 4 bases and J 1 base; nucleotides not matched to a gene: 8. CDR1 is MRHNA and CDR2 is SNTAGT in the germline V gene.

V usage is TRBV20-1 and J usage is TRBJ2-5; 7 nucleotides align to TRBD2. This CDR3 contains 11 residues. V lost 5 bases and J lost 4; bases outside the gene matches: 1. Germline CDR1 and CDR2: DFQATT and SNEGSKA (reference sequence). The CDR3 bases are TGCAGTGCTTGGGAGGGAGAGACCCAGTACTTC. Its translation: CSAWEGETQYF.

The rearrangement uses TRBV27 and TRBJ2-1, with a tentative D call TRBD2 (6 bases). V was cut by 10 bases and J by 4 bases, with 11 bases left in between. The CDR3 contains 12 residues. Germline V gene sequence: CDR1 MNHEY, CDR2 SMNVEV (reference sequence). CDR3 nucleotide sequence: TGTGCCACGCGGGCGGGGTACAATGAGCAGTTCTTC. Its protein is CATRAGYNEQFF.

The chain is built from TRBV7-2 and TRBJ1-1; possible D gene TRBD1, 6 bases. The CDR3 sequence is 16 residues long. Germline assignment: CDR1 SGHTA and CDR2 FQGNSA. V was clipped by 1 base and J by 2 bases, with 14 bases between them. The CDR3 nucleotides read TGTGCCAGCAGCTTAGACGTGTGGACAGTTAACACTGAAGCTTTCTTT. This translates into CASSLDVWTVNTEAFF.

The chain combines TRBV7-2 with TRBJ2-3; D is unclear. V gave up 5 bases and J gave up 1 base, with 4 bases separating them. Germline V gene lookup returns CDR1 SGHTA and CDR2 FQGNSA. The CDR3 consists of 12 residues. The CDR3 spells CASSTRTDTQYF. For the CDR3, the DNA is TGTGCCAGCAGCACTCGCACAGATACGCAGTATTTT.

V gene TRBV10-3 combines with J gene TRBJ1-2; TRBD1 agrees at 8 bases. The germline V gene encodes CDR1 ENHRY and CDR2 SYGVKD. The CDR3 extends over 12 amino acids. After removal of 5 bases from V and 8 bases from J, the junction contained 4 bases not matched to a gene. The CDR3 region is CAISSDRDGYTF. The CDR3 DNA reads TGTGCCATCAGTTCGGACAGGGACGGCTACACCTTC.

The J gene is TRBJ1-1, the V gene TRBV2; the D is unclear. V lost 5 bases to trimming and J lost 1 base, with 8 bases between them. CDR1 SNHLY and CDR2 FYNNEI come from the germline V gene. This CDR3 region has 13 residues. As DNA, the CDR3 is TGTGCCAGCAGTAGGGAGGGGAACACTGAAGCTTTCTTT. Translated: CASSREGNTEAFF.

This sequence joins TRBV7-9 and TRBJ1-1; the D is unclear. Germline V lookup: CDR1 SEHNR, CDR2 FQNEAQ (reference sequence). V dropped 4 bases and J dropped 3 bases, with 15 bases sitting between them. The CDR3 has 15 amino acids. CDR3 coding DNA: TGTGCCAGCAGCTCGCGGATTTGGAGGGACACTGAAGCTTTCTTT. Its translation: CASSSRIWRDTEAFF.

V and J are TRBV18 and TRBJ1-1; 7 bases map to TRBD1. V dropped 3 bases and J dropped 5; count of bases not matched to a gene: 6. CDR1 KGHSH and CDR2 LQKENI come from the germline V gene. The length of the CDR3 is 14 residues. The CDR3 DNA follows: TGTGCCAGCTCACCTCCGACAGGGAGGACTGAAGCTTTCTTT. Residues: CASSPPTGRTEAFF.

This rearrangement joins TRBV5-1 to TRBJ1-2; TRBD1 matches 9 bases. Germline trimming cut 0 bases from V and 3 bases from J; bases unmatched to any gene: 3. The CDR3 has 15 amino acids. CDR1 and CDR2 from the germline V gene are SGHRS and YFSETQ. The CDR3 DNA reads TGCGCCAGCAGCTTGGTGGGACAGGGCGACTATGGCTACACCTTC. Amino acids: CASSLVGQGDYGYTF.

The V gene is TRBV29-1, the J gene TRBJ2-1; 9 nucleotides match TRBD2. V was clipped by 6 bases and J by 5 bases; unmatched bases: 8. Germline V gives CDR1 SQVTM, CDR2 ANQGSEA. The CDR3 is made up of 14 amino acids. The CDR3 DNA reads as TGCAGCGTCGGGAGCGGGGGGCTCAACAATGAGCAGTTCTTC. This translates into CSVGSGGLNNEQFF.

Comment on this clone: This is likely a read error, given that the CDR3 carries no conserved phenylalanine or tryptophan at its end. The chain couples TRBV27 to TRBJ1-6, with a tentative D call TRBD1 (6 bases). CDR3 size: 13 residues. The ends were cut back, 4 bases at V and 8 bases at J, with 9 bases in the middle. The germline V gene has CDR1 MNHEY and CDR2 SMNVEV (reference sequence). Written as DNA, the CDR3 is TGTGCCAGCAGTTCCGGGACACATTCACCCCTCCACCTT. It is translated as CASSSGTHSPLHL.

CDR3 region: CATTGGTANTGELFF. The CDR3 DNA reads TGCGCCACCACCGGAGGGACAGCCAACACCGGGGAGCTGTTTTTT. V and J are TRBV5-1 and TRBJ2-2; maybe TRBD1 (7 bases). With 9 bases removed from V and 2 bases from J, the gap between germline ends came to 17 bases. The CDR3 has 15 amino acids. Germline CDR1 and CDR2: SGHRS and YFSETQ.

V gene TRBV7-6 combines with J gene TRBJ2-2, with 14 nucleotides matching TRBD2. The CDR3 covers 16 residues. Germline-derived CDR1 and CDR2 are SGHVS and FNYEAQ. With 5 bases clipped from V and 7 bases from J, the junction kept 6 bases outside the gene matches. The CDR3 sequence is CASSLGLAGGHGELFF. The CDR3 nucleotides read TGTGCCAGCAGCCTCGGACTAGCGGGAGGCCACGGGGAGCTGTTTTTT.

The genes are TRBV7-2 and TRBJ2-3, with 8 bases that match TRBD2. Looked up from germline, CDR1 is SGHTA and CDR2 is FQGNSA. V was clipped by 5 bases and J by 2 bases; unmatched bases: 15. The CDR3 sequence is 18 residues long. In nucleotides, the CDR3 is TGTGCCAGCAGCCATAGGGGGACTAGTGGGGGGGTCACAGATACGCAGTATTTT. It specifies CASSHRGTSGGVTDTQYF.

CDR3: CASSSRGDDETQYF. CDR3 DNA: TGTGCCAGCAGCAGCAGGGGGGATGATGAGACCCAGTACTTC. The chain links TRBV6-6 to TRBJ2-5; perhaps TRBD1 as D (7 bases). Germline V gene lookup returns CDR1 MNHNY and CDR2 SVGAGI (reference sequence). The length of the CDR3 is 14 residues. The V gene lost 6 bases and the J gene lost 5 bases, with 16 bases spanning the gap.

The J gene is TRBJ2-6, the V gene TRBV7-8; D gene ambiguous. The CDR3 has 14 amino acids. Germline V gives CDR1 SGHVS, CDR2 FQNEAQ. V lost 5 bases and J 0 bases, leaving 5 bases between the germline ends. The CDR3 region is CASSTDSGANVLTF. CDR3 in DNA: TGTGCCAGCAGCACAGACTCTGGGGCCAACGTCCTGACTTTC.

The chain uses TRBV2 and TRBJ2-2; 12 nucleotides agree with TRBD2. The J segment lost 6 bases and the V segment lost 6 bases, leaving 8 bases of the junction unmatched. The CDR3 covers 16 residues. The germline V gene encodes CDR1 SNHLY and CDR2 FYNNEI. This CDR3 is CASRRLAGAVAGELFF. DNA of the CDR3: TGTGCCAGCAGGCGACTAGCGGGAGCGGTAGCCGGGGAGCTGTTTTTT.

The chain couples TRBV29-1 to TRBJ2-1, with 12 positions matching TRBD2. Unmatched junction bases numbered 2, after V lost 4 bases and J lost 1 base. This CDR3 is 15 amino acids long. The germline CDR1 and CDR2 sequences are SQVTM and ANQGSEA. The DNA for the CDR3 is TGCAGCGTTGTACTAGCGGGAGGTTCCTACAATGAGCAGTTCTTC. This sequence encodes CSVVLAGGSYNEQFF.

The chain carries TRBV7-9 and TRBJ1-2; tentatively, D is TRBD1 (6 bases). From germline, CDR1 is SEHNR and CDR2 FQNEAQ (reference sequence). Trimming took 2 bases from V and 4 from J, leaving 8 bases between them. This CDR3 is built from 13 residues. DNA for the CDR3: TGTGCCAGCAGCTTACAGGGGTCCTATGGCTACACCTTC. Translating gives CASSLQGSYGYTF. The full variable domain, rest sourced from reference TRBV7-9 and TRBJ1-2, is DTGVSQNPRHKITKRGQNVTFRCDPISEHNRLYWYRQTLGQGPEFLTYFQNEAQLEKSRLLSDRFSAERPKGSFSTLEIQRTEQGDSAMYLCASSLQGSYGYTFGSGTRLTVV.